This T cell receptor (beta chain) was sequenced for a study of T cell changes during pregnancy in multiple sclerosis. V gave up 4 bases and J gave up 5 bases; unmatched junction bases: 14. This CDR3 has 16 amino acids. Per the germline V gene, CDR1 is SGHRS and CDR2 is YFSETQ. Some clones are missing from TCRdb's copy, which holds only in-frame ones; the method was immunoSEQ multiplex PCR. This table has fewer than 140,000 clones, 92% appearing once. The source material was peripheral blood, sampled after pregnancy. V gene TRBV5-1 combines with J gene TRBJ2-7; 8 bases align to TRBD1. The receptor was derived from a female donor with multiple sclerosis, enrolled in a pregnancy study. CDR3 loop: CASSEGVGTGVHEQYF. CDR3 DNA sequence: TGCGCCAGCAGCGAGGGTGTGGGGACAGGAGTCCACGAGCAGTACTTC.